This entry features one T cell receptor (beta chain) sequence. Its antigen is unidentified. V dropped 4 bases and J dropped 0; count of bases not matched to a gene: 3. This CDR3 contains 14 residues. Germline values: CDR1 LGHDT, CDR2 YNNKEL (reference sequence). The treatment is: some 20 received Ad26.COV2.S at low or high dose, single or two shots; a few received placebo; per-sample allocation not given. After the first vaccine or placebo injection, samples were drawn on day 63. Aged 18-55 years, donor was enrolled in Boston in the early 2020s. This record belongs to a study of Ad26.COV2.S vaccination and SARS-CoV-2 variants. For the study at large: Enrollment placed the donor in the COV1001 Ad26.COV2.S trial arm.

Whole-study findings and limits: Measures of TCR breadth and depth may have fallen short of total T cell responses. Vaccinated individuals (as opposed to placebo recipients) had higher spike-specific TCR breadth.

The data were produced by immunoSEQ multiplex PCR, yet TCRdb's version contains in-frame clones alone and is incomplete. The table shows 450,000 to 550,000 clones, with 70% to 90% occurring only once. This TCR derives from a person between 18 and 65 years old who received the Ad26.COV2.S COVID-19 vaccine or a placebo. The genes are TRBV3-1 (or the pseudogene TRBV3-2) and TRBJ2-7; TRBD1 agrees at 7 bases. Sequences were derived from peripheral blood, sampled in a trial of Ad26.COV2.S vaccine versus placebo. CDR3 DNA sequence: TGTGCCAGCAGCCTCCGACAGGGCTCCTACGAGCAGTACTTC. It specifies CASSLRQGSYEQYF.